This T cell receptor (beta chain) appears in the sequencing data of a study of OX40 agonist ivuxolimab in advanced cancers. Study as a whole: At doses from 0.01 to 10 mg/kg, patients were given intravenous ivuxolimab every 2 weeks. Subjects had a mean age of about 65 years, with a range of roughly 23 to 79; around 83% were male.

The method was immunoSEQ multiplex PCR; TCRdb's version includes in-frame clones alone and lacks a portion of them. The sample yields 60,000 to 75,000 clones, 75% to 95% seen once. Deletions cut 4 bases from V and 2 bases from J, with 8 bases between. CDR3 length: 14 amino acids. Germline lookup yields CDR1 SGHDN and CDR2 FVKESK. Baseline, cycle 4 day 1, and cycle 7 day 1 were the blood sampling points. The clonotype was recovered from an adult with an advanced solid tumor such as melanoma, head and neck, liver or kidney cancer. The sample consisted of CD4+ or CD8+ T cells sorted from blood, taken in a trial of the OX40 agonist ivuxolimab. The rearrangement links TRBV14 to TRBJ2-2; D unclear. This CDR3 is CASSRSLNTGELFF. CDR3 sequence (DNA): TGTGCCAGCAGCCGTAGCCTCAACACCGGGGAGCTGTTTTTT.